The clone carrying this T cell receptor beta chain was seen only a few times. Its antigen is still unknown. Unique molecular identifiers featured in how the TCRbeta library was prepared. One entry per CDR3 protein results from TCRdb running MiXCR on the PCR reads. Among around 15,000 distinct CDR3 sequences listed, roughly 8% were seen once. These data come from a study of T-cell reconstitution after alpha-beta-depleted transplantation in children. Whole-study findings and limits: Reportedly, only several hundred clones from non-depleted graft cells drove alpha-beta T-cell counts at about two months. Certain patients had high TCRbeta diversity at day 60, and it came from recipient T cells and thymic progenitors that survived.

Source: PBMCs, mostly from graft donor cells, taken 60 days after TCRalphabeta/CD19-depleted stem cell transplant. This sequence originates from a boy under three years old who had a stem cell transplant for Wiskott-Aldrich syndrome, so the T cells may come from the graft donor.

CDR3 sequence (DNA): TGCGCCAGCAGCTTCCGGGACAGGGAAGAGACCCAGTACTTC. It encodes CASSFRDREETQYF. The rearrangement joins TRBV5-1 to TRBJ2-5, with 9 bases that match TRBD1. This CDR3 has 14 amino acids. The germline CDR1 and CDR2 sequences are SGHRS and YFSETQ. V lost 2 bases, J lost 3 bases, and 2 bases stayed unmatched.